The 28 T cell receptor beta chains below were found in one sample sequenced in a study of T cell responses to AZD1222 COVID-19 vaccine. Data came from immunoSEQ multiplex PCR; TCRdb stores just in-frame clones and leaves some out. This sample has 95,000 to 150,000 clones, with 87% found just once. The specimen was peripheral blood, collected on day 0 of AZD1222 vaccination. The source of these receptors is an adult in good health.

The gene calls are TRBV6-2 or TRBV6-3 and TRBJ2-7, with D possibly TRBD2 on 6 matching bases. Germline V gene lookup returns CDR1 MNHEY and CDR2 SVGEGT. Trimming stripped 5 bases from V and 5 bases from J, with 31 bases between. The CDR3 runs 19 residues. Written as DNA, the CDR3 is TGTGCCAGCAGTACGCAGCGCGGGGAATTAGCGTCACGTTGGAACGAGCAGTACTTC. Protein: CASSTQRGELASRWNEQYF.

V and J are TRBV6-5 and TRBJ1-3; no clear D gene. CDR3 size: 16 residues. V lost 2 bases to trimming and J lost 0 bases, with 11 bases between them. Germline V CDR1 and CDR2: MNHEY, SVGAGI. CDR3 DNA: TGTGCCAGCAGTTACGGCTCGGGTAACTCTGGAAACACCATATATTTT. Protein sequence: CASSYGSGNSGNTIYF.

CDR3 nucleotides: TGTGCCAGCAGCACCCGGGGACTCATACAAGAGACCCAGTACTTC. Translation gives CASSTRGLIQETQYF. This rearrangement joins TRBV7-2 to TRBJ2-5; TRBD2 might be the D (6 bases). The CDR3 loop spans 15 amino acids. Germline-derived CDR1 and CDR2 are SGHTA and FQGNSA. Trimming left V 5 bases short and J 2 bases short, with 15 bases between.

The chain employs TRBV6-5 and TRBJ2-7; 7 nucleotides line up with TRBD1. This CDR3 region has 13 residues. Germline CDR1 MNHEY, CDR2 SVGAGI. V trimming: 6 bases; J trimming: 3 bases; junction bases outside the gene matches: 5. The CDR3 nucleotides are TGTGCCAGCAGCACCGGGACAGACTACGAGCAGTACTTC. Protein sequence: CASSTGTDYEQYF.

V usage is TRBV28 and J usage is TRBJ1-3; D is undetermined. Trimming left V 3 bases short and J 2 bases short, with 5 bases between. The CDR3 totals 13 residues. Germline CDR1 MDHEN, CDR2 SYDVKM. CDR3 DNA sequence: TGTGCCAGCAGTTTTGTGGCTGGAAACACCATATATTTT. It yields the protein CASSFVAGNTIYF.

The genes are TRBV4-1 and TRBJ1-6; D remains ambiguous. The CDR3 extends over 16 amino acids. The germline V gene has CDR1 MGHRA and CDR2 YSYEKL. The V gene lost 0 bases and the J gene lost 9 bases, with 15 bases spanning the gap. CDR3 coding DNA: TGCGCCAGCAGCCAAGACGCGTTCAGGTCGTCTTCACCCCTCCACTTT. Amino acid sequence: CASSQDAFRSSSPLHF.

The chain links TRBV27 to TRBJ1-2; D gene uncertain. CDR3 size: 14 residues. The germline CDR1 and CDR2 sequences are MNHEY and SMNVEV (reference sequence). Trimming took 3 bases from V and 6 from J, leaving 14 bases between them. The CDR3 reads CASSFSPRADGYTF. DNA of the CDR3: TGTGCCAGCAGTTTTTCCCCCCGAGCGGATGGCTACACCTTC.

This chain links TRBV12-3 or TRBV12-4 with TRBJ2-2; D unclear. The CDR3 contains 12 residues. V was clipped by 5 bases and J by 4 bases, with 5 bases between them. CDR3 in DNA: TGTGCCAGCAGTAAATCCACCGGGGAGCTGTTTTTT. This sequence encodes CASSKSTGELFF.

The rearrangement uses TRBV19 and TRBJ1-3; perhaps TRBD1 as D (5 bases). The CDR3 spans 16 residues. In germline, CDR1 is LNHDA, CDR2 SQIVND (reference sequence). Trimming removed 3 bases from V and 0 bases from J, with 12 bases in between. As DNA, the CDR3 is TGTGCCAGTAGTATCTTCGGGGGGAACTCTGGAAACACCATATATTTT. Its protein is CASSIFGGNSGNTIYF.

The gene calls are TRBV6-5 and TRBJ2-7, with a possible D match to TRBD1 (6 bases). The germline V and J ends were trimmed by 6 bases and 0 bases, with 9 bases remaining between them. Germline V CDR1 and CDR2: MNHEY, SVGAGI. The CDR3 runs 13 residues. The CDR3: CASRDSISYEQYF. The DNA for the CDR3 is TGTGCCAGCAGGGACAGCATCTCCTACGAGCAGTACTTC.

The chain recombines TRBV27 with TRBJ2-5; D might be TRBD1 (5 bases). The CDR3 length is 16 residues. From germline, CDR1 is MNHEY and CDR2 SMNVEV (reference sequence). Trimming stripped 1 base from V and 4 bases from J, with 16 bases between. The CDR3 nucleotides are TGTGCCAGCAGTTTATTTTTTCAGGGCTGGGGAGAGACCCAGTACTTC. It yields the protein CASSLFFQGWGETQYF.

In DNA, the CDR3 is TGTGCCAGCGAAGGGCCCCCGGGACAGTTAAATTCACCCCTCCACTTT. Amino acids: CASEGPPGQLNSPLHF. The chain couples TRBV2 to TRBJ1-6, with 7 bases fitting TRBD1. The CDR3 consists of 16 residues. V gave up 8 bases and J gave up 7 bases; unmatched junction bases: 14. CDR1 is SNHLY and CDR2 is FYNNEI in the germline V gene.

V and J are TRBV7-9 and TRBJ1-1, with D perhaps TRBD1 (5 bases). Germline CDR1 reads SEHNR; CDR2 reads FQNEAQ (reference sequence). V was clipped by 2 bases and J by 3 bases, with 10 bases between them. CDR3 length: 14 amino acids. CDR3 sequence reads: CASSLKGRDTEAFF. The DNA of the CDR3 is TGTGCCAGCAGCTTAAAGGGACGCGACACTGAAGCTTTCTTT.

This chain joins TRBV3-1 (or the pseudogene TRBV3-2) and TRBJ1-1, with D unresolved. The CDR3 sequence is 13 residues long. V dropped 2 bases and J dropped 8 bases, with 12 bases sitting between them. Germline-derived CDR1 and CDR2 are LGHDT and YNNKEL (reference sequence). For the CDR3, the DNA is TGTGCCAGCAGCCAATTTCTAGGTGCCGAAGCTTTCTTT. Protein sequence: CASSQFLGAEAFF.

The sample holds a few counts of this clone. V is TRBV19 and J is TRBJ1-1, with D uncertain. V was clipped by 1 base and J by 1 base, with 10 bases between them. Germline loops: CDR1 LNHDA, CDR2 SQIVND (reference sequence). This CDR3 contains 15 residues. The CDR3: CASSIGGYGNTEAFF. DNA for the CDR3: TGTGCCAGTAGTATAGGAGGCTACGGGAACACTGAAGCTTTCTTT.

J is TRBJ1-6 and V is TRBV4-2; the D gene is possibly TRBD1 (5 bases). In germline, CDR1 is LGHNA, CDR2 YNFKEQ. This CDR3 is 15 amino acids long. V lost 1 base and J lost 13, with 17 bases in between. Here the CDR3 reads CASSQGRGDSSPLHF. CDR3 sequence (DNA): TGTGCCAGCAGCCAAGGGAGGGGTGACAGTTCCCCCCTCCACTTT.

The V and J genes are TRBV7-6 and TRBJ2-7, with D tentatively TRBD2 (6 bases). There are 12 residues in the CDR3. V was cut by 5 bases and J by 7 bases, with 12 bases left in between. CDR1 SGHVS and CDR2 FNYEAQ come from the germline V gene. As DNA, the CDR3 is TGTGCCAGCAGCCCCATGGGGGGAGAGCAGTACTTC. This codes for CASSPMGGEQYF.

The chain has TRBV4-2 and TRBJ2-3; no definite D call. The CDR3 has 14 amino acids. The germline V and J ends were trimmed by 4 bases and 0 bases, with 8 bases remaining between them. Looked up from germline, CDR1 is LGHNA and CDR2 is YNFKEQ. CDR3 loop: CASSPPSSTDTQYF. CDR3 DNA: TGTGCCAGCAGCCCCCCGTCGAGCACAGATACGCAGTATTTT.

The CDR3 loop reads CASSDSIESLSGRDEFCGYTF. CDR3 nucleotides: TGTGCCAGCAGTGACTCGATAGAAAGCCTAAGCGGCAGGGACGAATTCTGTGGCTACACCTTC. The chain has TRBV6-4 and TRBJ1-2, with D possibly TRBD1 on 5 matching bases. V dropped 0 bases and J dropped 7 bases, with 33 bases sitting between them. The CDR3 covers 21 residues. Germline lookup yields CDR1 MRHNA and CDR2 SNTAGT.

The chain links TRBV7-2 to TRBJ2-1; D ambiguous. Trimming removed 3 bases from V and 4 bases from J, with 10 bases in between. The CDR3 length is 14 residues. Germline V CDR1 and CDR2: SGHTA, FQGNSA. CDR3 amino acids: CASSFPNLYNEQFF. As DNA, the CDR3 is TGTGCCAGCAGCTTCCCGAACCTTTACAATGAGCAGTTCTTC.

The count of this clone is one. CDR3: CASSLALAAVNEQFF. The CDR3, as DNA: TGTGCCAGCAGCTTAGCACTAGCGGCCGTGAATGAGCAGTTCTTC. The genes are TRBV7-8 and TRBJ2-1, with 8 bases identical to TRBD2. V was clipped by 0 bases and J by 7 bases; unmatched bases: 5. This CDR3 region has 15 residues. Germline CDR1 and CDR2: SGHVS and FQNEAQ.

For the CDR3, the DNA is TGTGCCAGCAGCGTACTAGCTAGGGAGCTGTTTTTT. Translation: CASSVLARELFF. The chain uses TRBV6-5 and TRBJ2-2, with a tentative D call TRBD2 (6 bases). V was cut by 6 bases and J by 9 bases, with 11 bases left in between. The length of the CDR3 is 12 residues. Per the germline V gene, CDR1 is MNHEY and CDR2 is SVGAGI.

The V and J genes are TRBV5-1 and TRBJ1-3; D ambiguous. CDR1 is SGHRS, CDR2 YFSETQ, per germline. The V gene lost 3 bases and the J gene lost 0 bases, with 10 bases spanning the gap. This CDR3 spans 15 amino acids. The CDR3 sequence is CASSYDIISGNTIYF. CDR3 bases: TGCGCCAGCAGCTATGACATAATCTCTGGAAACACCATATATTTT.

The J gene is TRBJ1-3, the V gene TRBV4-1; no clear D. The V gene's germline CDR1 is MGHRA and CDR2 YSYEKL. The CDR3 is made up of 18 amino acids. V was pared by 2 bases and J by 0 bases, with 17 bases between. CDR3 nucleotides: TGCGCCAGCAGCCAACACCCCGTGAGAGCCATCTCTGGAAACACCATATATTTT. This sequence encodes CASSQHPVRAISGNTIYF.

The chain couples TRBV5-4 to TRBJ2-4; TRBD2 is a possible D gene (7 bases). This CDR3 comprises 16 residues. The V gene lost 0 bases and the J gene lost 3 bases, with 13 bases spanning the gap. Per germline, CDR1 SGHNT and CDR2 YYREEE (reference sequence). The CDR3 loop is CASSLGTAGSKNIQYF. Here the CDR3 DNA reads TGTGCCAGCAGCTTGGGGACAGCGGGAAGCAAAAACATTCAGTACTTC.

The V and J genes are TRBV6-6 and TRBJ2-1; TRBD1 agrees at 8 bases. The CDR3 length is 14 residues. The V and J ends lost 6 bases and 8 bases, in that order; junction bases with no gene match: 9. Germline V CDR1 and CDR2: MNHNY, SVGAGI (reference sequence). CDR3 nucleotide sequence: TGTGCCAGCAGGGGACAGGCTTTTCACCATGAGCAGTTCTTC. The encoded protein is CASRGQAFHHEQFF.

The genes are TRBV7-8 and TRBJ1-1; 7 nucleotides line up with TRBD1. This CDR3 is built from 14 residues. The ends lost 5 bases at V and 1 base at J; junction bases unmatched: 4. Germline loops: CDR1 SGHVS, CDR2 FQNEAQ. CDR3 DNA sequence: TGTGCCAGCAGCCCTAGGACAGGGAACACTGAAGCTTTCTTT. This translates into CASSPRTGNTEAFF.

The chain is built from TRBV5-1 and TRBJ1-1; D uncertain. The CDR3 loop spans 14 amino acids. Germline assignment: CDR1 SGHRS and CDR2 YFSETQ. Trimming pared 0 bases from V and 0 bases from J, leaving 6 bases between. CDR3 sequence: CASSLGDMNTEAFF. The CDR3 nucleotides read TGCGCCAGCAGCTTGGGAGATATGAACACTGAAGCTTTCTTT.